This T cell receptor (beta chain) came from a study of cytomegalovirus exposure and HLA in healthy donors. Notes on the study in general: TCR beta sequences reportedly predicted most subjects' HLA-A and HLA-B alleles accurately. Analyses of presence/absence relied on an assumption of roughly uniform sequencing depth across donors.

CDR1 and CDR2 (germline): SGHRS, YFSETQ. The V and J ends lost 6 bases and 5 bases, in that order; junction bases with no gene match: 10. This CDR3 spans 15 amino acids. Of note for this clone: Its specificity is unknown.

With 60 Vbeta and 13 Jbeta primers, the PCR was carried out. TCRdb's table, derived via immunoSEQ multiplex PCR, lists solely in-frame clones and lacks some. The data hold fewer than 150,000 clones, with roughly 76% observed a single time. The donors comprised healthy bone marrow donors. Material: PBMCs. The rearrangement links TRBV5-1 to TRBJ2-5, with 10 bases fitting TRBD1. The TCR was taken from a man in his forties or fifties in good health and CMV-seropositive. CDR3 DNA sequence: TGCGCCAGCACCCGAGACAGGGGGCGCGGGGAGACCCAGTACTTC. Translated, it gives CASTRDRGRGETQYF.